These 21 T cell receptor beta chains came from one sample sequenced in a study of regulatory dendritic cells for organ transplantation. Sorted subsets were CFSE-labeled and cultured approximately 5 days with allogeneic dendritic cells. Using immunoSEQ multiplex PCR, the repertoire was profiled, and TCRdb retains in-frame clones only, with some absent. The table includes over 8,000 clones, 55% to 75% detected once. No antigen is known for these receptors. The sequenced sample consisted of naive CD4+ T cells from blood cultured with dendritic cells. Noted subset: CD45RA+ naive T cells. The receptors stem from a human donor in good health.

The gene calls are TRBV19 and TRBJ1-4, with 7 bases identical to TRBD1. Per the germline V gene, CDR1 is LNHDA and CDR2 is SQIVND (reference sequence). The CDR3 runs to 14 residues. V was clipped by 8 bases and J by 8 bases; unmatched bases: 11. In DNA form, the CDR3 reads TGTGCCAGTCGACCGGGACAGTTTAGGGAAAAACTGTTTTTT. It yields the protein CASRPGQFREKLFF.

The CDR3 reads CSVENGRGTQYF. CDR3 coding DNA: TGCAGCGTTGAAAATGGCAGAGGAACCCAGTACTTC. This chain connects TRBV29-1 to TRBJ2-5; D not resolved. The CDR3 is made up of 12 amino acids. With 2 bases removed from V and 8 bases from J, the gap between germline ends came to 12 bases. Germline CDR1 and CDR2: SQVTM and ANQGSEA.

This clone was observed a handful of times. This chain uses TRBV5-1 with TRBJ1-1; D may be TRBD1 (6 bases). The CDR3 covers 15 residues. V lost 0 bases, J lost 1 base, and 10 bases lay in between. Per germline, CDR1 SGHRS and CDR2 YFSETQ. CDR3 loop: CASSLVRGRNTEAFF. The CDR3 DNA follows: TGCGCCAGCAGCTTGGTTAGGGGGAGGAACACTGAAGCTTTCTTT.

The chain joins TRBV2 to TRBJ2-2, with 7 bases aligning to TRBD1. Germline V gene data show CDR1 as SNHLY and CDR2 as FYNNEI. V was pared by 5 bases and J by 5 bases, with 8 bases of the junction left unmatched. The CDR3 has 15 residues. The CDR3 is CASSLDRVDTGELFF. The CDR3 DNA reads TGTGCCAGCAGTCTTGACAGGGTCGATACCGGGGAGCTGTTTTTT.

J is TRBJ1-2 and V is TRBV29-1; 9 positions agree with TRBD1. Trimming cost V 0 bases and J 6 bases; bases outside gene matches: 8. This CDR3 is 15 amino acids long. Germline V gene sequence: CDR1 SQVTM, CDR2 ANQGSEA. The CDR3 reads CSVEDLQGARNGYTF. As DNA, the CDR3 is TGCAGCGTTGAAGATCTACAGGGGGCGCGAAATGGCTACACCTTC.

This chain joins TRBV5-6 and TRBJ2-7, with D unclear. V dropped 1 base and J dropped 3 bases, with 5 bases sitting between them. In germline, CDR1 is SGHDT, CDR2 YYEEEE. The CDR3 runs to 12 residues. The CDR3 loop is CASSLRVYEQYF. As DNA, the CDR3 is TGTGCCAGCAGCTTGCGTGTCTACGAGCAGTACTTC.

The chain uses TRBV5-1 and TRBJ2-7; 9 positions agree with TRBD2. The CDR3 runs 15 residues. Germline V gene lookup returns CDR1 SGHRS and CDR2 YFSETQ. V lost 1 base, J lost 7 bases, and 9 bases stayed unmatched. In DNA form, the CDR3 reads TGCGCCAGCAGCTTGACTAGCGGGCGGACGCAGGAGCAGTACTTC. Its translation is CASSLTSGRTQEQYF.

This clone has more than one count but fewer than ten. J is TRBJ2-7 and V is TRBV25-1; 9 bases agree with TRBD1. Trimming cost V 8 bases and J 6 bases; bases outside gene matches: 11. There are 14 residues in the CDR3. CDR1 and CDR2 (germline): MGHDK, SYGVNS. The CDR3 sequence: CASSGQGGTSEQYF. The CDR3 nucleotides are TGTGCCAGCTCGGGACAGGGAGGGACCTCCGAGCAGTACTTC.

This clone has more than one count but fewer than ten. The chain employs TRBV6-5 and TRBJ1-6; a weak D match, TRBD1 (6 bases). The ends were cut back, 8 bases at V and 0 bases at J, with 11 bases in the middle. Germline CDR1 reads MNHEY; CDR2 reads SVGAGI. This CDR3 is 15 amino acids long. This CDR3 reads CASGRGGSYNSPLHF. DNA of the CDR3: TGTGCCAGCGGGAGAGGGGGCTCCTATAATTCACCCCTCCACTTT.

This chain uses TRBV7-2 with TRBJ1-1; D gene unclear. Germline V gene lookup returns CDR1 SGHTA and CDR2 FQGNSA. V was cut by 6 bases and J by 2 bases, with 4 bases left in between. The CDR3 is 11 amino acids. CDR3 in amino acids: CASRLNTEAFF. CDR3 DNA: TGTGCCAGCAGACTCAACACTGAAGCTTTCTTT.

This clone was seen just once. The chain couples TRBV7-8 to TRBJ2-1; 9 bases are shared with TRBD2. Germline loops: CDR1 SGHVS, CDR2 FQNEAQ. J lost 3 bases, V lost 1 base, and 4 bases had no gene match. CDR3 length equals 16 residues. The CDR3 DNA reads as TGTGCCAGCAGCTTAGGCGGGGGGGCATACTACAATGAGCAGTTCTTC. It specifies CASSLGGGAYYNEQFF.

The V and J genes are TRBV6-5 and TRBJ1-5; a possible D gene is TRBD1 (6 bases). Per germline, CDR1 MNHEY and CDR2 SVGAGI. The CDR3 runs 15 residues. V was clipped by 6 bases and J by 3 bases, with 15 bases between them. The CDR3 is CASSIRQANNQPQHF. The CDR3 DNA is TGTGCCAGCAGCATCCGACAGGCGAACAATCAGCCCCAGCATTTT.

With respect to this clone: Other DNA sequences within the sample encode an identical CDR3. The chain is built from TRBV5-1 and TRBJ1-2; TRBD1 matches at 7 bases. This CDR3 is built from 14 residues. V lost 4 bases, J lost 4 bases, and 7 bases stayed unmatched. CDR1 and CDR2 from the germline V gene are SGHRS and YFSETQ. CDR3 region: CASSPDRVFYGYTF. CDR3 sequence (DNA): TGCGCCAGCAGCCCTGACAGGGTATTCTATGGCTACACCTTC.

The chain uses TRBV7-2 and TRBJ2-2; 9 bases line up with TRBD2. The CDR3 runs to 16 residues. Looked up from germline, CDR1 is SGHTA and CDR2 is FQGNSA. Unmatched junction bases numbered 3, after V lost 0 bases and J lost 4 bases. The CDR3 loop is CASSLAQRGVTGELFF. The CDR3 nucleotides read TGTGCCAGCAGCTTAGCCCAGCGGGGGGTCACCGGGGAGCTGTTTTTT.

The V call is TRBV5-5, the J call TRBJ1-1; perhaps TRBD1 as D (6 bases). The CDR3 has 15 amino acids. Trimming left V 4 bases short and J 0 bases short, with 13 bases between. CDR1 is SGHKS, CDR2 YYEKEE, per germline (reference sequence). In DNA form, the CDR3 reads TGTGCCAGCAGCGGGGGACACCTCATGAACACTGAAGCTTTCTTT. Translation: CASSGGHLMNTEAFF.

The V gene is TRBV5-1, the J gene TRBJ1-4; TRBD1 matches at 7 bases. Trimming at V came to 6 bases and at J to 8 bases, leaving 10 bases not matched to a gene. Germline CDR1 is SGHRS and CDR2 is YFSETQ. The CDR3 extends over 14 amino acids. This CDR3 is CASTRAQGDEKLFF. In DNA, the CDR3 is TGCGCCAGCACCCGGGCCCAGGGGGACGAAAAACTGTTTTTT.

CDR3: CASNIPYNEQFF. CDR3 bases: TGTGCCAGCAACATCCCCTACAATGAGCAGTTCTTC. The chain is built from TRBV6-5 and TRBJ2-1; D uncertain. From germline, CDR1 is MNHEY and CDR2 SVGAGI. This CDR3 has 12 residues. V was clipped by 7 bases and J by 2 bases, with 6 bases between them.

This clone was detected once. The J gene is TRBJ2-5, the V gene TRBV2; 8 bases fit TRBD1. The germline V gene encodes CDR1 SNHLY and CDR2 FYNNEI. The junction had 8 bases not matched to a gene; V was cut back by 7 bases and J by 4 bases. The length of the CDR3 is 14 residues. The chain's CDR3 is CASKPGQVIETQYF. As DNA, the CDR3 is TGTGCCAGCAAACCGGGACAGGTAATAGAGACCCAGTACTTC.

The genes are TRBV6-6 and TRBJ2-2, with TRBD1 as a possible D gene (5 bases). Trimming took 10 bases from V and 6 from J, leaving 15 bases between them. The CDR3 covers 13 residues. CDR1 is MNHNY, CDR2 SVGAGI, per germline (reference sequence). CDR3 sequence reads: CATQGSTSGELFF. The CDR3 region has the DNA TGTGCCACCCAGGGCTCGACGTCCGGGGAGCTGTTTTTT.

The chain uses TRBV6-6 and TRBJ2-1; 8 nucleotides align to TRBD1. The CDR3 is 13 amino acids. Germline V gene lookup returns CDR1 MNHNY and CDR2 SVGAGI (reference sequence). Trimming removed 7 bases from V and 6 bases from J; junction bases left unmatched: 5. The DNA of the CDR3 is TGTGCCAGCATAAGGCAGGGGGCCAATGAGCAGTTCTTC. It specifies CASIRQGANEQFF.

This clone was found a few times. Here the CDR3 reads CASARQYSYEQYF. In nucleotides, the CDR3 is TGTGCCAGCGCAAGACAGTACTCCTACGAGCAGTACTTC. The chain has TRBV7-8 and TRBJ2-7, with D perhaps TRBD1 (5 bases). V was cut by 8 bases and J by 0 bases, with 11 bases left in between. The CDR3 runs 13 residues. The germline CDR1 and CDR2 sequences are SGHVS and FQNEAQ.